Following are 2 T cell receptor beta chains from one sample sequenced in a study of T cells after yellow fever vaccination. Using its own MiXCR run on the 5' RACE reads, TCRdb lists one record per CDR3 protein. The table lists about 400,000 distinct CDR3 sequences, more than 5.5% of them singletons. The source was PBMCs, collected 5 days after the yellow fever booster vaccination. The receptors here all came from a man aged 30 to 45 who received the YFV17D yellow fever vaccine.

The CDR3 sequence: CSAFHRGSETQYF. The CDR3 bases are TGCAGTGCTTTCCACAGGGGGAGTGAGACCCAGTACTTC. V gene TRBV20-1 combines with J gene TRBJ2-5; 8 bases fit TRBD1. The J segment lost 5 bases and the V segment lost 5 bases, leaving 7 bases of the junction unmatched. Looked up from germline, CDR1 is DFQATT and CDR2 is SNEGSKA (reference sequence). CDR3 size: 13 residues.

This clonotype was recorded a few times. The genes are TRBV12-3 or TRBV12-4 and TRBJ2-1, with 12 bases that match TRBD2. The CDR3 is made up of 20 amino acids. V shed 5 bases, J shed 7 bases, and the junction held 21 bases outside the gene matches. CDR3 bases: TGTGCCAGCAGTCATACGCTAGCGGGAGGGTTCTCAACCCCCTTGAATGAGCAGTTCTTC. It translates to CASSHTLAGGFSTPLNEQFF.